The clone carrying this TCR beta chain was detected ten times or more. The antigen is not known. Losses at the gene ends were 6 bases for V and 8 bases for J; bases not matched to a gene: 8. The CDR3 totals 13 residues. Germline loops: CDR1 SQVTM, CDR2 ANQGSEA. This entry belongs to a study of glioma-infiltrating T cells. Study-level results: Gliomas, especially low-grade, showed above-expected tissue-blood divergence; non-neoplastic patients showed below. CDR3 overlap between tissue and blood was very small.

Amplification of TCR alpha and beta CDR3 regions from RNA used iRepertoire nested multiplex PCR. For one-step reverse transcription and amplification, about 85-400 ng of tissue mRNA or PBMC total RNA was used. MiXCR, run by TCRdb on the multiplex PCR reads, gives a single entry per CDR3 protein. The table records under 200,000 distinct CDR3 sequences, over 40% of them present only once. Specimen: glioma tissue, nonneoplastic brain tissue, or PBMCs (not recorded which). This sequence originates from a human donor with low-grade glioma or glioblastoma, undergoing nonglioma brain surgery, or in good health (not recorded which). This sequence joins TRBV29-1 and TRBJ2-1; TRBD1 aligns across 9 bases. The CDR3 spells CSVSGTGRDEQFF. CDR3 in DNA: TGCAGCGTATCCGGGACAGGGAGGGATGAGCAGTTCTTC.